This entry describes one T cell receptor (beta chain). Its antigen is not identified. These data are taken from a study of T cells in localized non-small cell lung cancer. Study-level findings and limits: Measurement of T cell clonality placed uninvolved adjacent lung highest, above the level in tumor. Among the top 100 tumor clones, a median around 50 appeared in adjacent lung. Higher blood T cell density tracked longer overall survival. Investigators sequenced only a single tumor region, leaving heterogeneity possible.

CDR3 length: 12 residues. The ends lost 7 bases at V and 9 bases at J; junction bases unmatched: 6. CDR1 SQVTM and CDR2 ANQGSEA come from the germline V gene. The repertoire was sequenced with immunoSEQ multiplex PCR; TCRdb's copy has only in-frame clones and lacks some. The table shows several thousand clones, with just under 90% occurring only once. The source is a female donor at least 60 years old with stage II squamous cell lung carcinoma. This specimen was peripheral blood, taken before any cancer treatment. The chain carries TRBV29-1 and TRBJ2-1; 10 positions match TRBD2. Here the CDR3 DNA reads TGCAGCGAGCGGGAGGGACGGGGTGAGCAGTTCTTC. This codes for CSEREGRGEQFF.